Sequencing of this T cell receptor (beta chain) was carried out in a study of T cell responses to AZD1222 COVID-19 vaccine. In germline, CDR1 is SGHRS, CDR2 YFSETQ. The length of the CDR3 is 16 residues. J gave up 6 bases and V 0 bases, and 7 bases lay outside the gene matches. The repertoire was sequenced with immunoSEQ multiplex PCR; TCRdb's copy has only in-frame clones and lacks some. The repertoire holds 70,000 to 90,000 clones, approximately 85% seen once, with 9% to 13% in the top ten. The TCR originated in an adult who received the AZD1222 COVID-19 vaccine. Sample: peripheral blood, taken 28 days after the second AZD1222 dose. The chain employs TRBV5-1 and TRBJ2-2; TRBD2 agrees at 8 bases. CDR3 region: CASSLDPGLGSGELFF. In nucleotides, the CDR3 is TGCGCCAGCAGCTTGGACCCGGGACTAGGGTCCGGGGAGCTGTTTTTT.